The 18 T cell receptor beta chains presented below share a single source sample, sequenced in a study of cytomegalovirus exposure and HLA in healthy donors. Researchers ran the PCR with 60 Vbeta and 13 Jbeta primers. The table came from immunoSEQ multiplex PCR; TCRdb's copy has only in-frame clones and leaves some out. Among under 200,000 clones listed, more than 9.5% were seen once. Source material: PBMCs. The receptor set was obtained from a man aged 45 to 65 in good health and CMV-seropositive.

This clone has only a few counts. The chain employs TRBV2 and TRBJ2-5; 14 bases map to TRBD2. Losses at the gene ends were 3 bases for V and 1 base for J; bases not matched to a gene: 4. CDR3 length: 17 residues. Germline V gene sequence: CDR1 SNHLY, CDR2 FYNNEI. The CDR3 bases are TGTGCCAGCAGTGATAAGGGACTAGCGGGGGCCCAAGAGACCCAGTACTTC. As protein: CASSDKGLAGAQETQYF.

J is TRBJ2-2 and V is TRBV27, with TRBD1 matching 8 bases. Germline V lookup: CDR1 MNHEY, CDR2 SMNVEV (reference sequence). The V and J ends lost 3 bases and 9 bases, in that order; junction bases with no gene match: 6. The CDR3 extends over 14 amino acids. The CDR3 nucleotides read TGTGCCAGCAGTTTCGGGCAGGGGGCTAGGGAGCTGTTTTTT. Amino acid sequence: CASSFGQGARELFF.

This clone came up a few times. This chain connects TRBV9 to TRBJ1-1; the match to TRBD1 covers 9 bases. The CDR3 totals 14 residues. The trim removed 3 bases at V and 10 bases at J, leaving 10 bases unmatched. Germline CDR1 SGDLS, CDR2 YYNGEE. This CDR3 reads CASSATGQGRSAFF. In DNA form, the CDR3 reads TGTGCCAGCAGCGCTACTGGACAGGGGCGATCAGCTTTCTTT. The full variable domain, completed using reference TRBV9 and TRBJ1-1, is DSGVTQTPKHLITATGQRVTLRCSPRSGDLSVYWYQQSLDQGLQFLIQYYNGEERAKGNILERFSAQQFPDLHSELNLSSLELGDSALYFCASSATGQGRSAFFGQGTRLTVV.

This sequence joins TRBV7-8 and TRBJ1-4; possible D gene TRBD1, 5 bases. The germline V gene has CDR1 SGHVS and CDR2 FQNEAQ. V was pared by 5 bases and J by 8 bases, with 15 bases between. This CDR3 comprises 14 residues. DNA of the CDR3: TGTGCCAGCAGCCCCCCGGAGGGGCGCGAAAAACTGTTTTTT. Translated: CASSPPEGREKLFF.

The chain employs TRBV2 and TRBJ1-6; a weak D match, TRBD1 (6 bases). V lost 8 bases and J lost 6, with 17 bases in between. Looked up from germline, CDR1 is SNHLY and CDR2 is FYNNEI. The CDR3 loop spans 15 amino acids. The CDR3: CASATRQALNSPLHF. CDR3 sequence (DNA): TGTGCCAGCGCGACCCGACAGGCGCTTAATTCACCCCTCCACTTT.

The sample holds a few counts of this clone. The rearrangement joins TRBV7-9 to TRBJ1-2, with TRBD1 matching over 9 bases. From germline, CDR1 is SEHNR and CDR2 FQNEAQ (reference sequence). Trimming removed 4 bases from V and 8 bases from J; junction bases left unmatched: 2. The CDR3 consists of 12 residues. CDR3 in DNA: TGTGCCAGCAGCTCACAGGGGGCGGGCTACACCTTC. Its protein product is CASSSQGAGYTF.

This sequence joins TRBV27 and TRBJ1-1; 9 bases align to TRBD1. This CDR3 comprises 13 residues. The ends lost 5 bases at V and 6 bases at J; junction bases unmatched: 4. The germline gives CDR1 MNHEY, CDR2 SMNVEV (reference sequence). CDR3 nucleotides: TGTGCCAGCAGTGGCGGACAGGGGCCTGAAGCTTTCTTT. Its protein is CASSGGQGPEAFF.

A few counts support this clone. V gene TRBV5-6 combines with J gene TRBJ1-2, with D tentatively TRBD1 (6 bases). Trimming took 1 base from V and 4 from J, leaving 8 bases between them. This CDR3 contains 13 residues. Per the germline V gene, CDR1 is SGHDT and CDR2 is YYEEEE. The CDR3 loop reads CASSLQGIYGYTF. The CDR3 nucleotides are TGTGCCAGCAGCTTGCAGGGGATCTATGGCTACACCTTC.

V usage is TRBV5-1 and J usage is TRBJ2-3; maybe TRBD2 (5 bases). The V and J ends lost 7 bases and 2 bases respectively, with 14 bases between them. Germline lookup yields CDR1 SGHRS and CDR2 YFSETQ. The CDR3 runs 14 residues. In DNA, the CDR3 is TGCGCCAGCCGCCCCGGGGTGGTCACAGATACGCAGTATTTT. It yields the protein CASRPGVVTDTQYF.

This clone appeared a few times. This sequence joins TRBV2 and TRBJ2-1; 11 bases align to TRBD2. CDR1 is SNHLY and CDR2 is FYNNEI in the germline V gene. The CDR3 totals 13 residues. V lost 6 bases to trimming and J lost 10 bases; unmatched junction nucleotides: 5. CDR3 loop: CASRLAGGGEQFF. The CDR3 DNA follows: TGTGCCAGCAGGCTAGCGGGGGGCGGGGAGCAGTTCTTC. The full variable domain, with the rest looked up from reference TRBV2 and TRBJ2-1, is EPEVTQTPSHQVTQMGQEVILRCVPISNHLYFYWYRQILGQKVEFLVSFYNNEISEKSEIFDDQFSVERPDGSNFTLKIRSTKLEDSAMYFCASRLAGGGEQFFGPGTRLTVL.

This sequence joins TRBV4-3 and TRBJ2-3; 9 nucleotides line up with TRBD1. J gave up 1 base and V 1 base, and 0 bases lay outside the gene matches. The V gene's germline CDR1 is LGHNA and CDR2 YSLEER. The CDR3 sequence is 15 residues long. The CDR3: CASSQGDRGTDTQYF. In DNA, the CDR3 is TGCGCCAGCAGCCAAGGGGACAGGGGCACAGATACGCAGTATTTT.

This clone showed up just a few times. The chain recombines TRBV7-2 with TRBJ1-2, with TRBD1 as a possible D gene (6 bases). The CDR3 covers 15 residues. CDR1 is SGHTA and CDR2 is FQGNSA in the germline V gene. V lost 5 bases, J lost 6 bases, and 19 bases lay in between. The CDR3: CASSVQGSPNHGYTF. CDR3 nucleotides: TGTGCCAGCAGCGTACAGGGAAGCCCCAATCATGGCTACACCTTC.

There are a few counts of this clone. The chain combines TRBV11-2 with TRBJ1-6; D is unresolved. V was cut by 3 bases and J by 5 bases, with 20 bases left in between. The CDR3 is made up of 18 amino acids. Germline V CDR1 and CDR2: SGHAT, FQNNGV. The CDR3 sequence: CASSFNIWERVNNSPLHF. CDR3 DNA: TGTGCCAGCAGCTTCAACATATGGGAGAGGGTAAATAATTCACCCCTCCACTTT.

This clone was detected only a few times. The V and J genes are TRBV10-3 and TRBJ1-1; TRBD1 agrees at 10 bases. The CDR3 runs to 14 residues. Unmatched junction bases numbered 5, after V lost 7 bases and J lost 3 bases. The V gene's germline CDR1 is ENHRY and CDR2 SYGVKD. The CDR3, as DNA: TGTGCCATCAACGAGGACAGGGGGGACACTGAAGCTTTCTTT. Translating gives CAINEDRGDTEAFF.

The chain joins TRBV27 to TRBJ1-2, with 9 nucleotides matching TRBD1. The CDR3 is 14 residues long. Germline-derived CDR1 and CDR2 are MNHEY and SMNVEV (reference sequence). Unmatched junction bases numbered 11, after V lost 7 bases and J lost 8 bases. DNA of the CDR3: TGTGCCAGCAAATCACAGGGGGCTCCGTCCGGCTACACCTTC. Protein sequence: CASKSQGAPSGYTF.

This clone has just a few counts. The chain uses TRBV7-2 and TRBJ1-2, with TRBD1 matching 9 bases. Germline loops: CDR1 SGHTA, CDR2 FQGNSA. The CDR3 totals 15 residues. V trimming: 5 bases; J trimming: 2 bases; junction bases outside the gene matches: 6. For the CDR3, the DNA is TGTGCCAGCAGCCGGGGACAGGGAGTAAACTATGGCTACACCTTC. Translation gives CASSRGQGVNYGYTF.

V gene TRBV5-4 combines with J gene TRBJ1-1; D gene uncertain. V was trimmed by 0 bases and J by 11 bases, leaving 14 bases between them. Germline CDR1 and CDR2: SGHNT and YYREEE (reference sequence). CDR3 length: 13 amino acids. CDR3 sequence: CASSLEPPSGAFF. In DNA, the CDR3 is TGTGCCAGCAGCTTGGAGCCACCTTCGGGTGCTTTCTTT.

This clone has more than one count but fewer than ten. DNA for the CDR3: TGCGCCAGCAGCTTGGATATCGGGGGGCCAGAGACCCAGTACTTC. This codes for CASSLDIGGPETQYF. This rearrangement joins TRBV5-1 to TRBJ2-5, with D possibly matching TRBD2 (7 bases). Germline V CDR1 and CDR2: SGHRS, YFSETQ. Trimming removed 0 bases at V and 4 bases at J, with 13 bases between. The CDR3 sequence is 15 residues long.